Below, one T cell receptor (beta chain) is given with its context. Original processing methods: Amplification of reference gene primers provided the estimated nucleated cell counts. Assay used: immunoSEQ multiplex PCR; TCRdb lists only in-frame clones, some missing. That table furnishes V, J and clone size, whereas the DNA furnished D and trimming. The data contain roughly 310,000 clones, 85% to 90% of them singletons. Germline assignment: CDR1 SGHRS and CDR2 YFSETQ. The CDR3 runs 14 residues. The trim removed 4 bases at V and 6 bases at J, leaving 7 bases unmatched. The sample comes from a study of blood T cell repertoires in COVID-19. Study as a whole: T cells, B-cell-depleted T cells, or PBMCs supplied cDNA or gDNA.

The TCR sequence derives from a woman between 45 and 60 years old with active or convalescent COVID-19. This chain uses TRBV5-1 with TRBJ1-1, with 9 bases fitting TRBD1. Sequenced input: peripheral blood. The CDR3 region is CASSPGTGQSEAFF. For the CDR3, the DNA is TGCGCCAGCAGCCCCGGGACAGGGCAATCTGAAGCTTTCTTT.